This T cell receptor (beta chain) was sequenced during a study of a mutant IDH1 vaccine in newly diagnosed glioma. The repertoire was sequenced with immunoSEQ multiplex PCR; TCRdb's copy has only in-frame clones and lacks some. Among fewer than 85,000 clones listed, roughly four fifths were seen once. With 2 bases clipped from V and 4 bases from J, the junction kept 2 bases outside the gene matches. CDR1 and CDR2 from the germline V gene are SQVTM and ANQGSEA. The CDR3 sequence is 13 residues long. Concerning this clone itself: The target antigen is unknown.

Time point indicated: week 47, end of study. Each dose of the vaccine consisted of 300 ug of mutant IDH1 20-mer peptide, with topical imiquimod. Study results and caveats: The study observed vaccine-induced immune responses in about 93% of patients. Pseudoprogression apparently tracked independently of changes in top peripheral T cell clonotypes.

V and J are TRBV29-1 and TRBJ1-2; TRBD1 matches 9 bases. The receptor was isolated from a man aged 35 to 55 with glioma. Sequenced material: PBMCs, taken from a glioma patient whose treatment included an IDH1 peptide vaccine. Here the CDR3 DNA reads TGCAGCGTTGAATGGGACAGGGCCTATGGCTACACCTTC. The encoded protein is CSVEWDRAYGYTF.